These 32 T cell receptor beta chains share one sample of origin, sequenced in a study of shared clonotypes between healthy human individuals. Some clones are missing from TCRdb's copy, which holds only in-frame ones; the method was immunoSEQ multiplex PCR. The sample lists approximately 2.1 million clones, roughly 93% occurring once. Sequencing was carried out using naive CD4+ T cells from PBMCs. Regarding subset: CD45RA+ positively selected. The receptors were gathered from a man aged 18 to 29 in good health. Some clones in this sample may be carry-over from other donors' samples.

The CDR3: CAISESEQAYEQYF. CDR3 DNA: TGTGCCATCAGTGAGTCGGAACAGGCCTACGAGCAGTACTTC. The chain uses TRBV10-3 and TRBJ2-7, with D maybe TRBD1 (5 bases). Germline loops: CDR1 ENHRY, CDR2 SYGVKD. The CDR3 covers 14 residues. Trimming stripped 0 bases from V and 2 bases from J, with 8 bases between.

J is TRBJ2-7 and V is TRBV27, with 12 positions matching TRBD2. The CDR3 contains 15 residues. Germline loops: CDR1 MNHEY, CDR2 SMNVEV (reference sequence). The J segment lost 9 bases and the V segment lost 2 bases, leaving 8 bases of the junction unmatched. The CDR3 nucleotides read TGTGCCAGCAGTTTACTAGCGGGAGGGCCTACGACGCAGTACTTC. Translated: CASSLLAGGPTTQYF.

The rearrangement links TRBV11-2 to TRBJ1-1, with D hard to call. Germline V lookup: CDR1 SGHAT, CDR2 FQNNGV. V was clipped by 5 bases and J by 3 bases, with 10 bases between them. This CDR3 spans 13 amino acids. The CDR3 here is CASSPSLDTEAFF. The CDR3 region has the DNA TGTGCCAGCAGCCCAAGCCTGGACACTGAAGCTTTCTTT.

The V gene is TRBV18, the J gene TRBJ2-1; the D gene is possibly TRBD2 (5 bases). The CDR3 consists of 14 residues. Germline V CDR1 and CDR2: KGHSH, LQKENI. Trimming stripped 2 bases from V and 3 bases from J, with 8 bases between. This CDR3 reads CASSPAGDYNEQFF. The CDR3 DNA reads TGTGCCAGCTCACCAGCGGGCGACTACAATGAGCAGTTCTTC.

The rearrangement joins TRBV5-6 to TRBJ2-3, with 14 bases aligning to TRBD2. V shed 3 bases and J 1 base; nucleotides not matched to a gene: 4. Per the germline V gene, CDR1 is SGHDT and CDR2 is YYEEEE. The CDR3 spans 17 residues. CDR3 loop: CASSSWTSGRRTDTQYF. DNA for the CDR3: TGTGCCAGCAGCTCTTGGACTAGCGGGAGGCGCACAGATACGCAGTATTTT.

This clone was recorded only once. This chain joins TRBV18 and TRBJ2-5; 11 positions match TRBD2. Germline V gene data show CDR1 as KGHSH and CDR2 as LQKENI. The CDR3 spans 17 residues. J was trimmed by 1 base and V by 2 bases; bases with no gene match: 6. Written as DNA, the CDR3 is TGTGCCAGCTCACCAAGGCTAGCGGGAGGCTCCCAAGAGACCCAGTACTTC. Encoded protein: CASSPRLAGGSQETQYF. The variable domain in full, completed from reference TRBV18 and TRBJ2-5, reads NAGVMQNPRHLVRRRGQEARLRCSPMKGHSHVYWYRQLPEEGLKFMVYLQKENIIDESGMPKERFSAEFPKEGPSILRIQQVVRGDSAAYFCASSPRLAGGSQETQYFGPGTRLLVL.

The CDR3 DNA is TGTGCCAGCAGCCCGCGTTGGGGCGAGGACGAGCAGTACTTC. Amino acid sequence: CASSPRWGEDEQYF. V and J are TRBV7-9 and TRBJ2-7, with D maybe TRBD1 (5 bases). Trimming took off 5 bases at V and 5 bases at J, with 16 bases between the two ends. CDR3 length: 14 residues. Germline V gives CDR1 SEHNR, CDR2 FQNEAQ (reference sequence).

The chain carries TRBV5-1 and TRBJ2-3; tentatively, D is TRBD1 or TRBD2 (5 bases each). Trimming shortened V by 1 base and J by 5 bases, and 8 bases separated the two germline ends. This CDR3 has 13 amino acids. CDR1 and CDR2 (germline): SGHRS, YFSETQ. The DNA of the CDR3 is TGCGCCAGCAGCTTGCGGGGCCGAGATACGCAGTATTTT. This codes for CASSLRGRDTQYF.

The genes are TRBV7-2 and TRBJ2-1, with D possibly matching TRBD2 (7 bases). Germline V gives CDR1 SGHTA, CDR2 FQGNSA. V was cut by 7 bases and J by 2 bases, with 18 bases left in between. The CDR3 totals 16 residues. CDR3: CASTRGAPGPYNEQFF. For the CDR3, the DNA is TGTGCCAGCACCCGGGGGGCGCCGGGGCCCTACAATGAGCAGTTCTTC.

V usage is TRBV10-3 and J usage is TRBJ1-4; D call uncertain. Germline V lookup: CDR1 ENHRY, CDR2 SYGVKD. The CDR3 runs 16 residues. Between the trimmed V and J ends, which lost 0 bases and 11 bases, there was a span of 19 bases. The CDR3 DNA is TGTGCCATCAGTGAGTCGACTCAACAGCAGAATGGGAAACTGTTTTTT. Translated: CAISESTQQQNGKLFF.

Comment on this clone: Other DNA sequences of this sample code for an identical CDR3. This chain connects TRBV29-1 to TRBJ1-1; maybe TRBD1 (6 bases). There are 12 residues in the CDR3. Germline CDR1 SQVTM, CDR2 ANQGSEA. Trimming removed 5 bases from V and 5 bases from J, with 12 bases in between. The CDR3 sequence: CSVQGPGTEAFF. The CDR3 region has the DNA TGCAGCGTTCAGGGGCCGGGGACTGAAGCTTTCTTT.

This chain links TRBV28 with TRBJ2-1; D is possibly TRBD2 (5 bases). The CDR3 extends over 15 amino acids. V gave up 7 bases and J gave up 0 bases, with 13 bases separating them. In germline, CDR1 is MDHEN, CDR2 SYDVKM. The CDR3 loop is CASIVPGSSYNEQFF. In DNA, the CDR3 is TGTGCCAGCATCGTGCCGGGAAGCTCCTACAATGAGCAGTTCTTC.

CDR3 DNA: TGCGCCAGCAGCTTGGTTGGGGTGCCCCTTCGAGGCGCTGAAGCTTTCTTT. The encoded protein is CASSLVGVPLRGAEAFF. The V and J genes are TRBV5-1 and TRBJ1-1; D uncertain. The germline CDR1 and CDR2 sequences are SGHRS and YFSETQ. V was pared by 0 bases and J by 6 bases, with 21 bases between. This CDR3 comprises 17 residues.

The chain carries TRBV4-1 and TRBJ2-7, with 12 bases lining up with TRBD1. The CDR3 runs to 16 residues. J lost 9 bases, V lost 0 bases, and 9 bases had no gene match. Germline values: CDR1 MGHRA, CDR2 YSYEKL. This CDR3 is CASSQDKGTGGLGQYF. CDR3 DNA: TGCGCCAGCAGCCAAGATAAAGGGACAGGGGGCTTGGGGCAGTACTTC.

As for this clone: The sample holds other DNA sequences that translate to the same CDR3. The chain employs TRBV28 and TRBJ1-1; 7 bases are a match to TRBD1. This CDR3 has 15 amino acids. CDR1 MDHEN and CDR2 SYDVKM come from the germline V gene. V shed 5 bases and J 1 base; nucleotides not matched to a gene: 7. CDR3 residues: CASSPRTGGNTEAFF. The CDR3 DNA reads as TGTGCCAGCAGTCCAAGGACAGGCGGGAACACTGAAGCTTTCTTT.

The chain has TRBV4-1 and TRBJ1-5; possible D gene TRBD1, 6 bases. The germline CDR1 and CDR2 sequences are MGHRA and YSYEKL. This CDR3 has 15 residues. The V end was cut by 0 bases, the J end by 9 bases, with 15 bases between. The CDR3 loop reads CASSQDYRAPRPQHF. The CDR3 DNA reads TGCGCCAGCAGCCAAGATTACAGGGCCCCAAGGCCCCAGCATTTT.

This clone appeared once. This rearrangement joins TRBV15 to TRBJ1-1; D unresolved. The V gene's germline CDR1 is LNHNV and CDR2 YYDKDF (reference sequence). The CDR3 has 13 amino acids. The V end was cut by 8 bases, the J end by 6 bases, with 16 bases between. This chain's CDR3 is CATRTPNGAEAFF. The DNA for the CDR3 is TGTGCCACCCGGACCCCAAACGGCGCTGAAGCTTTCTTT.

This clone has a single count. V gene TRBV27 combines with J gene TRBJ1-2, with a weak D call TRBD1 (5 bases). The CDR3 is made up of 13 amino acids. From germline, CDR1 is MNHEY and CDR2 SMNVEV (reference sequence). Trimming stripped 3 bases from V and 6 bases from J, with 11 bases between. In nucleotides, the CDR3 is TGTGCCAGCAGTTTGGTTCAGGGAGATGGCTACACCTTC. Its translation: CASSLVQGDGYTF.

The chain couples TRBV27 to TRBJ2-3; TRBD2 matches 7 bases. The CDR3 sequence is 18 residues long. Germline V gives CDR1 MNHEY, CDR2 SMNVEV (reference sequence). V lost 2 bases, J lost 6 bases, and 17 bases stayed unmatched. CDR3: CASSLERGGSRPGDTQYF. Here the CDR3 DNA reads TGTGCCAGCAGTTTAGAACGGGGCGGGAGTAGACCCGGGGATACGCAGTATTTT.

V and J are TRBV7-2 and TRBJ2-1; 11 nucleotides match TRBD2. This CDR3 is built from 16 residues. V lost 2 bases and J lost 3; bases outside the gene matches: 3. Germline assignment: CDR1 SGHTA and CDR2 FQGNSA. The DNA for the CDR3 is TGTGCCAGCAGCTTAACTAGCGGGGGCTTCTACAATGAGCAGTTCTTC. It yields the protein CASSLTSGGFYNEQFF.

Note on this clone: One end of the junction fails to match germline, which may point to a read error. This chain connects TRBV20-1 to TRBJ1-2, with a weak D call TRBD1 (5 bases). CDR3 size: 8 residues. Germline loops: CDR1 DFQATT, CDR2 SNEGSKA (reference sequence). The CDR3, as DNA: TGCAGTGCTGAGCAGGGCTCCTTC. It is translated as CSAEQGSF.

The chain links TRBV28 to TRBJ2-7; D possibly uses TRBD1 or TRBD2 (6 bases each). CDR1 is MDHEN, CDR2 SYDVKM, per germline. V lost 5 bases and J lost 5, with 19 bases in between. The CDR3 totals 15 residues. The CDR3 DNA is TGTGCCAGCAGTCTCCCGGGGGCGAGGCGTAACGAGCAGTACTTC. This gives the protein CASSLPGARRNEQYF.

This clone appeared a few times. The V gene is TRBV29-1, the J gene TRBJ1-1, with D possibly matching TRBD1 (5 bases). Germline V gives CDR1 SQVTM, CDR2 ANQGSEA. The CDR3 extends over 13 amino acids. The V end was cut by 4 bases, the J end by 3 bases, with 12 bases between. The CDR3 loop reads CSVARGRDTEAFF. CDR3 coding DNA: TGCAGCGTTGCTCGGGGCCGGGACACTGAAGCTTTCTTT.

The chain uses TRBV7-3 and TRBJ2-7; D perhaps matches TRBD2 (5 bases). Germline-derived CDR1 and CDR2 are SGHTA and FQGTGA. The CDR3 length is 13 residues. V was pared by 0 bases and J by 5 bases, with 8 bases between. The CDR3 sequence is CASSLTPTNEQYF. CDR3 sequence (DNA): TGTGCCAGCAGCTTAACTCCGACTAACGAGCAGTACTTC. Full variable domain (missing parts from reference TRBV7-3 and TRBJ2-7): GAGVSQTPSNKVTEKGKYVELRCDPISGHTALYWYRQSLGQGPEFLIYFQGTGAADDSGLPNDRFFAVRPEGSVSTLKIQRTERGDSAVYLCASSLTPTNEQYFGPGTRLTVT.

The V gene is TRBV5-1, the J gene TRBJ1-2; D gene uncertain. Germline V gives CDR1 SGHRS, CDR2 YFSETQ. CDR3 length: 14 residues. V lost 0 bases and J 3 bases, leaving 9 bases between the germline ends. CDR3 coding DNA: TGCGCCAGCAGCTTGGGGGCTGAATACTATGGCTACACCTTC. It codes for CASSLGAEYYGYTF.

The rearrangement uses TRBV5-1 and TRBJ1-2; D perhaps matches TRBD1 (5 bases). The CDR3 runs 13 residues. The germline V gene has CDR1 SGHRS and CDR2 YFSETQ. V was trimmed by 4 bases and J by 4 bases, leaving 11 bases between them. The CDR3 coding sequence is TGCGCCAGCAGCCCCATAGGGGCCTATGGCTACACCTTC. Its translation: CASSPIGAYGYTF.

This clone was detected only once. The chain couples TRBV7-6 to TRBJ2-1; D possibly corresponds to TRBD2 (6 bases). Trimming cost V 5 bases and J 5 bases, with 16 bases left between them. The germline CDR1 and CDR2 sequences are SGHVS and FNYEAQ. The CDR3 length is 15 residues. The CDR3 sequence is CASSHYKGLDNEQFF. CDR3 bases: TGTGCCAGCAGCCACTACAAGGGACTCGACAATGAGCAGTTCTTC.

V gene TRBV7-3 combines with J gene TRBJ2-7, with 7 bases aligning to TRBD2. V lost 1 base and J lost 0; bases outside the gene matches: 6. In germline, CDR1 is SGHTA, CDR2 FQGTGA. CDR3 size: 16 residues. The DNA of the CDR3 is TGTGCCAGCAGCTTAAAAGGTGTAGCGGGCTCCTACGAGCAGTACTTC. Amino acid sequence: CASSLKGVAGSYEQYF.

The chain employs TRBV5-6 and TRBJ1-1; tentatively, D is TRBD1 (5 bases). V gave up 1 base and J gave up 4 bases, with 11 bases separating them. The germline CDR1 and CDR2 sequences are SGHDT and YYEEEE. This CDR3 region has 14 residues. The CDR3 protein is CASSLKGPGTEAFF. CDR3 in DNA: TGTGCCAGCAGCTTGAAGGGGCCTGGCACTGAAGCTTTCTTT.

The chain links TRBV18 to TRBJ2-7; D not certain. With 1 base removed from V and 5 bases from J, the gap between germline ends came to 12 bases. The germline V gene encodes CDR1 KGHSH and CDR2 LQKENI. The CDR3 runs to 14 residues. CDR3 residues: CASSPLRAVNEQYF. The CDR3 bases are TGTGCCAGCTCACCACTTCGGGCAGTAAACGAGCAGTACTTC.

With regard to this clone: A much larger clone differs by one base, so this may be a read error. Other nucleotide sequences in the sample specify the same CDR3. V usage is TRBV5-1 and J usage is TRBJ2-3; D not resolved. V was pared by 0 bases and J by 4 bases, with 6 bases between. Germline values: CDR1 SGHRS, CDR2 YFSETQ. This CDR3 region has 13 residues. For the CDR3, the DNA is TGCGCCAGCAGCTTGGAGGGCTCAGATACGCAGTATTTT. Its protein is CASSLEGSDTQYF.

Regarding this clone: Other nucleotide sequences from this sample produce the same CDR3. This chain uses TRBV6-5 with TRBJ2-7; weak D call: TRBD1 (5 bases). Germline V CDR1 and CDR2: MNHEY, SVGAGI. There are 12 residues in the CDR3. The V gene lost 0 bases and the J gene lost 6 bases, with 6 bases spanning the gap. CDR3 nucleotides: TGTGCCAGCAGTTACTCTACAGGCGAGCAGTACTTC. Amino acids: CASSYSTGEQYF.